This TCR beta chain came from a study of shared clonotypes between healthy human individuals. Overall study results and limits: With few donors, the genetic and exposure-history diversity represented was limited.

The CDR3 is 16 residues long. Germline CDR1 MDHEN, CDR2 SYDVKM. Losses at the gene ends were 5 bases for V and 3 bases for J; bases not matched to a gene: 9. TCRdb keeps only in-frame clones here, not all; method: immunoSEQ multiplex PCR. The data contain around 2.1 million clones, approximately 94% of them singletons. Concerning this clone itself: Its target is unknown.

Source material: naive CD4+ T cells sorted from blood. This sample's subset: CD45RA+ positively selected. The chain links TRBV28 to TRBJ1-5; 8 bases line up with TRBD1. This sequence was found in a man between 18 and 35 years old in good health. Here the CDR3 reads CASSPQGAPHNQPQHF. The DNA for the CDR3 is TGTGCCAGCAGTCCGCAGGGGGCTCCCCACAATCAGCCCCAGCATTTT.